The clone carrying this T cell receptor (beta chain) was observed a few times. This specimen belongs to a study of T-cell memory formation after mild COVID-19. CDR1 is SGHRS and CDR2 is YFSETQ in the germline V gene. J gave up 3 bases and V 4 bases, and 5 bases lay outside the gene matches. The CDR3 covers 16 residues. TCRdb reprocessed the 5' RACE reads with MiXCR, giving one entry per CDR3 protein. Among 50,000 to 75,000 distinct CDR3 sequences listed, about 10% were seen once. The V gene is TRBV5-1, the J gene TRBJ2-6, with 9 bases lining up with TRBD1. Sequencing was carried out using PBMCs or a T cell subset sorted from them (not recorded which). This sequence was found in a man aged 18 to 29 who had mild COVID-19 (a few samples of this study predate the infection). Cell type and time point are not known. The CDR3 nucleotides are TGCGCCAGCAGCCGTACAGGGGGCGTTGGGGCCAACGTCCTGACTTTC. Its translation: CASSRTGGVGANVLTF.